A selection of T cell receptor beta chains follows, all from one sample in a study of vaccination and CD4 T cells after COVID-19. MiXCR, applied by TCRdb to the PCR reads, yields one record per CDR3 protein. Of fewer than 15,000 distinct CDR3 sequences listed, over 35% are singletons. No cognate antigen is known for these TCRs. The starting material was CD4+ T cells from blood, cultured in vitro, obtained after SARS-CoV-2 vaccination. The receptors were sampled from a human donor who had recovered from COVID-19. The CDR3 runs from the conserved cysteine through the conserved F or W. A D gene is named only where the DNA matches it firmly. The size field is filled for only some rows; it gives once, few, many or a size class.

V gene,J gene,clone size,D gene,CDR3 protein,CDR3 DNA
TRBV20-1,TRBJ2-5,NA,NA,CSAPRGGREYQETQYF,TGCAGTGCTCCAAGAGGGGGGAGGGAGTACCAAGAGACCCAGTACTTC
TRBV7-9,TRBJ1-1,NA,TRBD1,CASSSADDREGTEAFF,TGTGCCAGCAGCTCCGCCGACGACAGGGAAGGAACTGAAGCTTTCTTT
TRBV6-2/TRBV6-3,TRBJ1-1,NA,NA,CASSRTENTEAFF,TGTGCCAGCAGCCGGACAGAGAACACTGAAGCTTTCTTT
TRBV6-1,TRBJ1-2,NA,NA,CDSWRAAESAYTF,TGTGACAGCTGGAGAGCCGCTGAGTCGGCCTACACCTTC
TRBV12-3/TRBV12-4,TRBJ1-6,NA,TRBD1,CASSPDRGQGNSPLHF,TGTGCCAGCAGTCCGGACAGGGGGCAGGGTAATTCACCCCTCCACTTT
TRBV18,TRBJ2-3,NA,NA,CASSPLAHTSTDTQYF,TGTGCCAGCTCACCACTAGCGCATACTAGCACAGATACGCAGTATTTT
TRBV2,TRBJ2-4,NA,NA,CASRQGYIQYF,TGTGCCAGCAGACAGGGTTACATTCAGTACTTC
TRBV20-1,TRBJ2-7,NA,NA,CSAAEGISYEQYF,TGCAGTGCCGCCGAGGGAATCTCCTACGAGCAGTACTTC
TRBV27,TRBJ2-2,NA,TRBD2,CASSLRGGDPGELFF,TGTGCCAGCAGTTTACGGGGGGGGGACCCCGGGGAGCTGTTTTTT
TRBV20-1,TRBJ1-2,few,NA,CSAPGGGVGYGYTF,TGCAGTGCTCCCGGTGGGGGGGTTGGCTATGGCTACACCTTC
TRBV7-9,TRBJ2-7,NA,TRBD2,CASSLTSGRSYEQYF,TGTGCCAGCAGCTTGACTAGCGGGAGATCCTACGAGCAGTACTTC
TRBV6-1,TRBJ1-4,NA,NA,CASSDPGATNEKLFF,TGTGCCAGCAGTGATCCAGGGGCAACTAATGAAAAACTGTTTTTT
TRBV7-8,TRBJ2-5,few,TRBD2,CASSLREGRSGETQYF,TGTGCCAGCAGCTTAAGGGAGGGACGGTCTGGAGAGACCCAGTACTTC
TRBV6-1,TRBJ2-5,few,TRBD1,CASSETGGGETQYF,TGTGCCAGCAGTGAAACAGGGGGCGGAGAGACCCAGTACTTC
TRBV14,TRBJ2-5,medium-sized,NA,CASSQVVGTQYF,TGTGCCAGCAGCCAAGTAGTTGGGACCCAGTACTTC
TRBV6-5,TRBJ2-1,medium-sized,TRBD2,CASSSRGGSGSYNEQFF,TGTGCCAGCAGTTCAAGGGGAGGTAGCGGGTCCTACAATGAGCAGTTCTTC
TRBV30,TRBJ2-2,few,NA,CAWSRDTGELFF,TGTGCCTGGAGTCGGGACACCGGGGAGCTGTTTTTT
TRBV7-6,TRBJ1-1,NA,NA,CASTLQGNTEAFF,TGTGCCAGCACCTTACAGGGGAACACTGAAGCTTTCTTT
TRBV7-9,TRBJ2-7,NA,NA,CASSTSYEQYF,TGTGCCAGCAGCACCAGCTACGAGCAGTACTTC
TRBV6-1,TRBJ1-1,NA,NA,CASSPNTEAFF,TGTGCCAGCAGCCCGAACACTGAAGCTTTCTTT
TRBV20-1,TRBJ1-1,NA,TRBD1,CSASSGTGRAEAFF,TGCAGTGCTTCATCCGGGACAGGGCGCGCTGAAGCTTTCTTT
TRBV7-6,TRBJ2-6,NA,NA,CASSLSTAESGANVLTF,TGTGCCAGCAGCTTATCTACGGCGGAATCTGGGGCCAACGTCCTGACTTTC
TRBV10-3,TRBJ2-2,NA,TRBD1,CAISERDSDTGELFF,TGTGCCATCAGTGAAAGGGACAGTGACACCGGGGAGCTGTTTTTT
TRBV28,TRBJ2-4,NA,TRBD2,CASSLGGFAKNIQYF,TGTGCCAGCAGTTTGGGAGGGTTCGCCAAAAACATTCAGTACTTC
TRBV6-5,TRBJ2-7,NA,NA,CASSYSREGEQYF,TGTGCCAGCAGTTACTCGAGAGAAGGCGAGCAGTACTTC
TRBV7-6,TRBJ2-3,few,NA,CASSLASRGGGTDTQYF,TGTGCCAGCAGCTTAGCTTCGCGAGGGGGGGGCACAGATACGCAGTATTTT
TRBV20-1,TRBJ1-6,few,NA,CSARVGTTVGPLHF,TGCAGTGCTAGAGTAGGGACGACGGTTGGACCCCTCCACTTT
TRBV12-3/TRBV12-4,TRBJ1-5,medium-sized,NA,CASSRQGNQPQHF,TGTGCCAGCAGCCGACAGGGCAATCAGCCCCAGCATTTT
TRBV20-1,TRBJ2-1,few,NA,CSARPTTRSSYNEQFF,TGCAGTGCTAGACCTACAACCAGAAGCTCCTACAATGAGCAGTTCTTC
TRBV30,TRBJ1-5,NA,TRBD1,CAWSHGTGHYPDQPQHF,TGTGCCTGGAGTCACGGGACAGGACACTACCCAGATCAGCCCCAGCATTTT
TRBV6-2/TRBV6-3,TRBJ2-1,NA,TRBD2,CATAGLAGGTRNEQFF,TGTGCCACTGCGGGACTAGCGGGGGGTACGCGCAATGAGCAGTTCTTC
TRBV6-5,TRBJ2-3,NA,TRBD2,CASSYGGRGTDTQYF,TGTGCCAGCAGTTACGGCGGGAGGGGCACAGATACGCAGTATTTT
TRBV6-1,TRBJ1-1,few,NA,CASGKGTEAFF,TGTGCCAGCGGTAAGGGAACTGAAGCTTTCTTT
TRBV6-4,TRBJ2-2,medium-sized,TRBD1,CASSDGTDSGELFF,TGTGCCAGCAGTGATGGGACAGACAGCGGGGAGCTGTTTTTT
TRBV24-1,TRBJ1-5,few,TRBD1,CATSATQGAGDQPQHF,TGTGCCACCAGTGCGACCCAGGGGGCAGGGGATCAGCCCCAGCATTTT
TRBV20-1,TRBJ2-7,NA,NA,CSASGRIYEQYF,TGCAGTGCTAGCGGGAGAATCTACGAGCAGTACTTC
TRBV7-6,TRBJ2-1,few,TRBD2,CASSLLSSGSVEQFF,TGTGCCAGCAGCTTATTGTCTAGCGGGAGTGTTGAGCAGTTCTTC
TRBV28,TRBJ2-7,NA,NA,CASSSSYEQYF,TGTGCCAGCAGTTCCAGCTACGAGCAGTACTTC
TRBV20-1,TRBJ2-1,NA,TRBD2,CSANTLAGGSYNEQFF,TGCAGTGCAAACACGTTAGCGGGAGGGTCCTACAATGAGCAGTTCTTC
TRBV7-3,TRBJ2-2,NA,TRBD2,CASSLGLAGTGELFF,TGTGCCAGCAGCTTGGGACTAGCGGGAACCGGGGAGCTGTTTTTT
TRBV20-1,TRBJ1-3,NA,NA,CSALRVGSPSGNTIYF,TGCAGTGCCCTTAGGGTAGGGTCCCCCTCTGGAAACACCATATATTTT
TRBV19,TRBJ2-7,NA,NA,CASSIPQNEQYF,TGTGCCAGTAGTATTCCCCAGAACGAGCAGTACTTC
TRBV7-9,TRBJ1-1,NA,NA,CASSLYTGQTGGTEAFF,TGTGCCAGCAGCTTATACACCGGACAGACAGGCGGAACTGAAGCTTTCTTT
TRBV29-1,TRBJ1-5,NA,NA,CSVEVRRSQPQHF,TGCAGCGTTGAAGTACGGCGGAGTCAGCCCCAGCATTTT
TRBV7-2,TRBJ2-1,NA,NA,CASSLIRELRYNEQFF,TGTGCCAGCAGCTTAATCCGGGAGCTAAGGTACAATGAGCAGTTCTTC
TRBV6-1,TRBJ1-3,NA,NA,CASSNKGPSQVLGTIYF,TGTGCCAGCAGTAACAAGGGACCGTCCCAGGTGTTGGGCACCATATATTTT
TRBV29-1,TRBJ2-5,NA,NA,CSVDGRGGAETQYF,TGCAGCGTTGATGGCAGGGGGGGCGCAGAGACCCAGTACTTC
TRBV7-9,TRBJ1-6,NA,NA,CASSPREDSPLHF,TGTGCCAGCAGCCCCCGGGAGGATTCACCCCTCCACTTT
TRBV7-2,TRBJ2-2,NA,NA,CASSLRGRTGELFF,TGTGCCAGCAGCTTAAGGGGAAGGACCGGGGAGCTGTTTTTT
TRBV20-1,TRBJ1-3,few,NA,CSAPRFGRANSGNTIYF,TGCAGTGCTCCCCGTTTTGGCAGGGCGAACTCTGGAAACACCATATATTTT
TRBV6-4,TRBJ2-3,NA,TRBD2,CASSDSGTSGTDTQYF,TGTGCCAGCAGTGACTCCGGGACTAGCGGGACAGATACGCAGTATTTT
TRBV12-3/TRBV12-4,TRBJ2-5,NA,TRBD1,CASSHGTGGRETQYF,TGTGCCAGCAGTCATGGGACAGGGGGCCGGGAGACCCAGTACTTC
TRBV6-4,TRBJ2-3,NA,TRBD2,CASSEGSGSDTQYF,TGTGCCAGCAGTGAAGGTAGCGGGTCGGATACGCAGTATTTT
TRBV18,TRBJ1-4,NA,NA,CASSRWENEKLFF,TGTGCCAGCTCGCGTTGGGAGAATGAAAAACTGTTTTTT
TRBV27,TRBJ2-1,few,NA,CASSLRRGDEQFF,TGTGCCAGCAGTTTGCGGAGGGGGGATGAGCAGTTCTTC